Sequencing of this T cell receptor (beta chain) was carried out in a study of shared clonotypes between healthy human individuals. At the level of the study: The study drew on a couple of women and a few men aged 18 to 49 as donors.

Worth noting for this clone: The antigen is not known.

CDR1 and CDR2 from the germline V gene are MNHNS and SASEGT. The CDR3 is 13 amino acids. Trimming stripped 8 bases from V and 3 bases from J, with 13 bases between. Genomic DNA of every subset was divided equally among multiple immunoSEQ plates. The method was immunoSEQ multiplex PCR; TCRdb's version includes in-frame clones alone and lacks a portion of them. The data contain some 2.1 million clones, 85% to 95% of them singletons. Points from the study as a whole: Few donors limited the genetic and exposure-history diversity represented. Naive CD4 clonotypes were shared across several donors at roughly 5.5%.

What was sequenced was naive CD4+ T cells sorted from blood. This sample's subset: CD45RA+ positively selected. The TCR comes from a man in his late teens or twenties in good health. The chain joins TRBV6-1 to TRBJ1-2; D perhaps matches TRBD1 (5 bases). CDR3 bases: TGTGCCAGCGGCCTCGGGGGTTACTATGGCTACACCTTC. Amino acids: CASGLGGYYGYTF.